This T cell receptor beta chain originates from a study of blood T cell repertoires in COVID-19. Study at large: From the United States, Italy and Spain came samples of acute and convalescent COVID-19.

Sequencing was performed with immunoSEQ multiplex PCR; in TCRdb, only in-frame clones are kept and a portion is missing. The data hold fewer than 75,000 clones, with under 90% observed a single time. Germline-derived CDR1 and CDR2 are SGHNT and YYREEE (reference sequence). The CDR3 is made up of 14 amino acids. V was clipped by 1 base and J by 4 bases; unmatched bases: 2. Input material: peripheral blood. The chain couples TRBV5-4 to TRBJ1-3; 7 nucleotides agree with TRBD1. This clonotype was obtained from a man aged 55 to 70 with acute or convalescent COVID-19. In DNA, the CDR3 is TGTGCCAGCAGCTTGACAGGGGACGGAAACACCATATATTTT. As protein: CASSLTGDGNTIYF.